The 10 T cell receptor beta chains listed next were all sequenced from one sample in a study of T cell changes during pregnancy in multiple sclerosis. Libraries were prepared by immunoSEQ multiplex PCR; TCRdb keeps only in-frame clonotypes and omits some of them. The sample has 45,000 to 55,000 clones, 90% to 95% seen once. Here the sequenced sample was CD8+ T cells from peripheral blood mononuclear cells, taken before pregnancy. These receptors originate from a female donor with multiple sclerosis, enrolled in a pregnancy study.

The gene calls are TRBV11-2 and TRBJ1-1; 8 nucleotides line up with TRBD1. Germline CDR1 is SGHAT and CDR2 is FQNNGV. The CDR3 sequence is 15 residues long. V was clipped by 2 bases and J by 10 bases; unmatched bases: 12. In DNA form, the CDR3 reads TGTGCCAGCAGCTTATTTTCGGACAGGGTGGCTGGAGCTTTCTTT. Translating it yields CASSLFSDRVAGAFF.

The chain couples TRBV7-8 to TRBJ2-7; TRBD2 might be the D (5 bases). Germline values: CDR1 SGHVS, CDR2 FQNEAQ. The V end lost 0 bases, the J end lost 7 bases, and 19 bases lay between the germline ends. This CDR3 is built from 16 residues. The CDR3 coding sequence is TGTGCCAGCAGCTTAGCCCCCGGACTCTCGATGGGGGAGCAGTACTTC. Its protein is CASSLAPGLSMGEQYF.

The chain combines TRBV7-9 with TRBJ2-3; TRBD2 matches at 13 bases. This CDR3 contains 18 residues. Germline V gene sequence: CDR1 SEHNR, CDR2 FQNEAQ (reference sequence). J was trimmed by 0 bases and V by 5 bases; bases with no gene match: 8. This CDR3 reads CASSGLTSGRASTDTQYF. The CDR3 DNA is TGTGCCAGCAGCGGCCTCACTAGCGGGAGGGCGAGCACAGATACGCAGTATTTT.

The rearrangement links TRBV7-9 to TRBJ2-1; 8 bases line up with TRBD1. The V gene end was trimmed by 1 base and the J gene end by 2 bases; junction bases not matched to a gene: 4. This CDR3 has 16 residues. Germline CDR1 and CDR2: SEHNR and FQNEAQ (reference sequence). CDR3 bases: TGTGCCAGCAGCTTAGAGGACAGGGTCACCTACAATGAGCAGTTCTTC. It translates to CASSLEDRVTYNEQFF.

J is TRBJ2-7 and V is TRBV4-1, with TRBD1 matching over 10 bases. Germline V CDR1 and CDR2: MGHRA, YSYEKL. V gave up 1 base and J gave up 5 bases; unmatched junction bases: 8. The length of the CDR3 is 16 residues. In DNA, the CDR3 is TGCGCCAGCAGCCAAGCTTGGACAGGGGGGAGAGACGAGCAGTACTTC. This codes for CASSQAWTGGRDEQYF.

The chain links TRBV21-1 to TRBJ2-5; no check of the table's D call, TRBD2, against the DNA was made. TRBV21-1 is termed a pseudogene. This CDR3 region has 15 residues. The CDR3 region is CASSKAGLGEETQYF. The CDR3, as DNA: TGTGCCAGCAGCAAAGCGGGACTAGGGGAAGAGACCCAGTACTTC.

The chain is built from TRBV7-8 and TRBJ1-1; D is possibly TRBD1 (6 bases). Germline CDR1 reads SGHVS; CDR2 reads FQNEAQ. This CDR3 spans 15 amino acids. Trimming took 5 bases from V and 4 from J, leaving 17 bases between them. In nucleotides, the CDR3 is TGTGCCAGCAGCCGGAAAACAGGGTATCGCACTGAAGCTTTCTTT. Protein product: CASSRKTGYRTEAFF.

This sequence joins TRBV30 and TRBJ2-7, with 7 bases lining up with TRBD2. V gave up 0 bases and J gave up 0 bases; unmatched junction bases: 8. The germline CDR1 and CDR2 sequences are GTSNPN and SVGIG (reference sequence). The CDR3 is made up of 16 amino acids. DNA for the CDR3: TGTGCCTGGAGTGTAGGGCTAGCGGTAAGCTCCTACGAGCAGTACTTC. As protein: CAWSVGLAVSSYEQYF.

There are a few counts of this clone. This chain uses TRBV6-1 with TRBJ2-1; 7 bases match TRBD2. Germline V CDR1 and CDR2: MNHNS, SASEGT. V was pared by 2 bases and J by 7 bases, with 11 bases of the junction left unmatched. There are 16 residues in the CDR3. CDR3 coding DNA: TGTGCCAGCAGTGAACTAGAGCGGGGTGGGGGGAATGAGCAGTTCTTC. This gives the protein CASSELERGGGNEQFF.

The chain combines TRBV4-1 with TRBJ2-1; 8 bases agree with TRBD2. CDR3 length equals 14 residues. Per germline, CDR1 MGHRA and CDR2 YSYEKL. The trim removed 1 base at V and 4 bases at J, leaving 0 bases unmatched. The CDR3 DNA reads TGCGCCAGCAGCCAAGCGGGAGGGTACAATGAGCAGTTCTTC. Residues: CASSQAGGYNEQFF.